These T cell receptor beta chains were read from a single sample in a study of vaccination and CD4 T cells after COVID-19. No antigen has been identified for these receptors. TCRdb used MiXCR to reprocess the PCR reads, holding one entry per CDR3 protein. This sample carries several thousand distinct CDR3 sequences, 50% to 65% of them seen once, and the ten largest clones take around 23%. Sequencing was carried out using CD4+ T cells from blood, cultured in vitro. These TCRs come from a human donor who had recovered from COVID-19. CDR3s include the opening cysteine and the closing phenylalanine or tryptophan. The D gene is left open where the match is weak. Clone size, where shown, is once, few, many, or a class for clones that have expanded.

length: 10
size: once
V: TRBV29-1
D: NA
J: TRBJ1-1
CDR3: CSVLDTEAFF
DNA: TGCAGCGTGTTAGACACTGAAGCTTTCTTT

length: 13
size: NA
V: TRBV6-1
D: NA
J: TRBJ1-2
CDR3: CASSDVVLDGYTF
DNA: TGTGCCAGCAGTGACGTCGTCTTAGATGGCTACACCTTC

length: 15
size: NA
V: TRBV28
D: NA
J: TRBJ2-7
CDR3: CASSPGTLSSYEQYF
DNA: TGTGCCAGCAGTCCCGGGACTTTATCTAGTTACGAGCAGTACTTC

length: 16
size: few
V: TRBV20-1
D: NA
J: TRBJ2-2
CDR3: CSARSAAWAGTGELFF
DNA: TGCAGTGCTAGATCGGCAGCTTGGGCAGGGACCGGGGAGCTGTTTTTT

length: 15
size: NA
V: TRBV2
D: NA
J: TRBJ1-5
CDR3: CASSTTGKATQPQHF
DNA: TGTGCCAGCAGTACAACAGGGAAGGCGACTCAGCCCCAGCATTTT

length: 12
size: once
V: TRBV11-2
D: NA
J: TRBJ1-1
CDR3: CASSLGGGAAFF
DNA: TGTGCCAGCAGCTTAGGCGGAGGGGCGGCTTTCTTT

length: 15
size: few
V: TRBV6-2/TRBV6-3
D: NA
J: TRBJ1-6
CDR3: CASSYLAGENSPLHF
DNA: TGTGCCAGCAGTTACCTGGCAGGGGAGAATTCACCCCTCCACTTT

length: 17
size: few
V: TRBV6-1
D: TRBD1
J: TRBJ1-6
CDR3: CASSGTGGGSYNSPLHF
DNA: TGTGCCAGCAGTGGGACAGGGGGAGGCTCCTATAATTCACCCCTCCACTTT

length: 15
size: NA
V: TRBV19
D: NA
J: TRBJ2-2
CDR3: CASRGKWGGAGELFF
DNA: TGTGCCAGTAGGGGGAAATGGGGTGGGGCCGGGGAGCTGTTTTTT

length: 13
size: few
V: TRBV19
D: NA
J: TRBJ2-3
CDR3: CASSITGSDTQYF
DNA: TGTGCCAGTAGTATTACAGGATCAGATACGCAGTATTTT

length: 21
size: few
V: TRBV20-1
D: TRBD2
J: TRBJ2-7
CDR3: CSARDTSGGIGTTARSYEQYF
DNA: TGCAGTGCTAGAGACACTTCTGGAGGGATAGGGACTACCGCTCGCTCCTACGAGCAGTACTTC

length: 13
size: NA
V: TRBV20-1
D: TRBD2
J: TRBJ2-5
CDR3: CSALAGERQAQYF
DNA: TGCAGTGCCCTAGCGGGGGAAAGGCAAGCCCAGTACTTC

length: 15
size: few
V: TRBV24-1
D: TRBD1
J: TRBJ2-2
CDR3: CATSDSDRPTGELFF
DNA: TGTGCCACCAGTGATTCGGACAGGCCCACCGGGGAGCTGTTTTTT

length: 14
size: NA
V: TRBV20-1
D: TRBD2
J: TRBJ2-5
CDR3: CSASSPSGQETQYF
DNA: TGCAGTGCTAGTAGCCCTAGCGGCCAAGAGACCCAGTACTTC

length: 15
size: NA
V: TRBV11-3
D: NA
J: TRBJ2-4
CDR3: CASSSGTRGEDIQYF
DNA: TGTGCCAGCAGCTCCGGGACCCGCGGCGAGGACATTCAGTACTTC

length: 14
size: NA
V: TRBV7-2
D: TRBD1
J: TRBJ1-2
CDR3: CASSLGQGFYGYTF
DNA: TGTGCCAGCAGCTTAGGACAGGGGTTCTATGGCTACACCTTC

length: 14
size: NA
V: TRBV11-2
D: NA
J: TRBJ1-1
CDR3: CASSLRRGDTEAFF
DNA: TGTGCCAGCAGCTTAAGGAGGGGGGACACTGAAGCTTTCTTT

length: 13
size: NA
V: TRBV7-2
D: NA
J: TRBJ1-2
CDR3: CASSSEVNYGYTF
DNA: TGTGCCAGCAGCTCAGAAGTTAACTATGGCTACACCTTC